This T cell receptor (beta chain) was retrieved from a study of cytomegalovirus exposure and HLA in healthy donors. Findings of the study overall: Later analysis identified several of the most significant clusters that appeared linked to common viral pathogens.

On this clone: Its antigen remains unknown.

Per the germline V gene, CDR1 is SGHAT and CDR2 is FQNNGV. The CDR3 contains 17 residues. Trimming at V came to 5 bases and at J to 5 bases, leaving 14 bases not matched to a gene. The PCR contained 60 Vbeta and 13 Jbeta primers. Sequenced by immunoSEQ multiplex PCR; TCRdb stores in-frame clones only, minus some. The sample has approximately 180,000 clones; 84% are singletons. The J gene is TRBJ2-1, the V gene TRBV11-2, with 8 nucleotides matching TRBD2. Sequenced sample: PBMCs. The sequence came from a girl aged 5 to 17 in good health and CMV-seropositive. The CDR3: CASSLKGRGGQNNEQFF. The CDR3 DNA reads as TGTGCCAGCAGCCTTAAGGGCCGGGGGGGTCAGAACAATGAGCAGTTCTTC.